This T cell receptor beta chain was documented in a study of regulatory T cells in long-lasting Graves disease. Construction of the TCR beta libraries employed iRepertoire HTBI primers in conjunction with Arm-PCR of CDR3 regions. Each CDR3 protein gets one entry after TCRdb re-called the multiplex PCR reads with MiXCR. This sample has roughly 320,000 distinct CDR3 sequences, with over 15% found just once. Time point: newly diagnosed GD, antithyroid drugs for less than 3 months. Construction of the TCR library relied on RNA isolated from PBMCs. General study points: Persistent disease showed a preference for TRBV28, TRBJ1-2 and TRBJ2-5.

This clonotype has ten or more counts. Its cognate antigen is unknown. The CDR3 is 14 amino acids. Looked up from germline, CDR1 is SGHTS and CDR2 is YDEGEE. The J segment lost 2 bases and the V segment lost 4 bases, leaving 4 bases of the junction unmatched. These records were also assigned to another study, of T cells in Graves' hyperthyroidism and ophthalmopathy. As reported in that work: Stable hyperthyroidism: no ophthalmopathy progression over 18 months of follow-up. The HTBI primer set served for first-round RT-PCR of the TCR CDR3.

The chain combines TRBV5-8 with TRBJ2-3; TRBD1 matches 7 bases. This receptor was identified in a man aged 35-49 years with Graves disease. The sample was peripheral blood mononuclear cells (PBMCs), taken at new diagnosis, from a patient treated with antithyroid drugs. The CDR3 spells CASSRTGPTDTQYF. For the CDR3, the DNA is TGTGCCAGCAGCCGGACAGGCCCCACAGATACGCAGTATTTT.